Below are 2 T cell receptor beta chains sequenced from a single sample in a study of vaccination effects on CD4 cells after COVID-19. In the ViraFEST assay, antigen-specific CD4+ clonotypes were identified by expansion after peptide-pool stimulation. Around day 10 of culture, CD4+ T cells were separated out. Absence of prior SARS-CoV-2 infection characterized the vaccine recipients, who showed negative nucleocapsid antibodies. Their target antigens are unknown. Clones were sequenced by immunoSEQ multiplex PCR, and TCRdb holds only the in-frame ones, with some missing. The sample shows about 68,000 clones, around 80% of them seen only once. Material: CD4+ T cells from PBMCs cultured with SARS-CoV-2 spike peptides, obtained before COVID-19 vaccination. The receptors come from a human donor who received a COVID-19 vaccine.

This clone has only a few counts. The CDR3 loop is CASSLPLNTEAFF. The DNA of the CDR3 is TGTGCCAGCAGCTTGCCCCTGAACACTGAAGCTTTCTTT. The chain uses TRBV5-6 and TRBJ1-1, with D unclear. Germline CDR1 reads SGHDT; CDR2 reads YYEEEE. The CDR3 runs to 13 residues. The V end was cut by 1 base, the J end by 0 bases, with 4 bases between.

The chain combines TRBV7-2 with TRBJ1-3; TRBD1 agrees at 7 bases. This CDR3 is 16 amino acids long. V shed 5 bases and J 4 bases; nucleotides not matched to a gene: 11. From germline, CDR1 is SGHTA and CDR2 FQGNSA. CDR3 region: CASSTGTAIQGNTIYF. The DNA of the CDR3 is TGTGCCAGCAGCACAGGGACAGCTATCCAAGGAAACACCATATATTTT.